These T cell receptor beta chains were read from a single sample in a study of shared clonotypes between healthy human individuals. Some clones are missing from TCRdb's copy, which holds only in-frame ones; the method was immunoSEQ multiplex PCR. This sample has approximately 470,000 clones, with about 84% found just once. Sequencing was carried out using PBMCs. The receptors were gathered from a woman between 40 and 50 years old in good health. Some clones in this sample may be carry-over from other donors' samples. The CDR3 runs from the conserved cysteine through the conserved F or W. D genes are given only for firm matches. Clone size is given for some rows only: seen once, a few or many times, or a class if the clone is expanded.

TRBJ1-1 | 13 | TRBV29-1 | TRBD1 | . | TGCAGCGTTGAGACAGGGTTGAACACTGAAGCTTTCTTT | CSVETGLNTEAFF
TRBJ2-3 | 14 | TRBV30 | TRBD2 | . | TGTGCCTGGAGTGTACCAGCGGGAGCAGATACGCAGTATTTT | CAWSVPAGADTQYF
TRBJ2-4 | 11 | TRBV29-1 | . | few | TGCAGCGTTGCCGGGGACCAGGTTCAGTACTTC | CSVAGDQVQYF
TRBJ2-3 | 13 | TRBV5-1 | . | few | TGCGCCAGCAGCTTGGATCGAGGAGATACGCAGTATTTT | CASSLDRGDTQYF
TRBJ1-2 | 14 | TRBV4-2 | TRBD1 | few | TGTGCCAGCAGCCAAGAGGACAGGGGTTATGGCTACACCTTC | CASSQEDRGYGYTF
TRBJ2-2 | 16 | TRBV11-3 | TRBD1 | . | TGTGCCAGCAGCTTAGCGGACAGGGGAGGATCCGGGGAGCTGTTTTTT | CASSLADRGGSGELFF
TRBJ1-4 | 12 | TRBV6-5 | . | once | TGTGCCAGCAGTTCCTCGGTTGAAAAACTGTTTTTT | CASSSSVEKLFF
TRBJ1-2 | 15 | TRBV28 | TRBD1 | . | TGTGCCAGCAGTCTACAGGGGGCGCTGGGCTATGGCTACACCTTC | CASSLQGALGYGYTF
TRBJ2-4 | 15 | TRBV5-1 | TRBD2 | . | TGCGCCAGCAGCATAGGACTAGCGGGCGTGGACATTCAGTACTTC | CASSIGLAGVDIQYF
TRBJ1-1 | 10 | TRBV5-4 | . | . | TGTGCCAGCAGTATCTCTGAAGCTTTCTTT | CASSISEAFF
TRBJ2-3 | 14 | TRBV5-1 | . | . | TGCGCCAGCTCGCCGGAATCTAGCACAGATACGCAGTATTTT | CASSPESSTDTQYF
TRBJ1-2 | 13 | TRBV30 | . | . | TGTGCCTGGTCAATGGGCCCGGGAGATGGCTACACCTTC | CAWSMGPGDGYTF
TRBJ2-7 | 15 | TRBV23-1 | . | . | TGCGCCAGCAGTCAATCCCGGACCGGGCGCTACGAGCAGTACTTC | CASSQSRTGRYEQYF
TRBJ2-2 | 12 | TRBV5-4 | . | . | TGTGCCAGCAGCCTATACACCGGGGAGCTGTTTTTT | CASSLYTGELFF
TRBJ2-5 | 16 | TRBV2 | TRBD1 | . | TGTGCCAGCAGTGGAACCGGGACAGGGGTTGGAGAGACCCAGTACTTC | CASSGTGTGVGETQYF
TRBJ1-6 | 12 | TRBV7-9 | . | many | TGTGCCAGCAGCCCCGATAATTCACCCCTCCACTTT | CASSPDNSPLHF
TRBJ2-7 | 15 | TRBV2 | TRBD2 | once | TGTGCCAGCAGTGTCCCTAGCGGGATTACCTACGAGCAGTACTTC | CASSVPSGITYEQYF
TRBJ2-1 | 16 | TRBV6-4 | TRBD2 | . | TGTGCCAGCAGTGACTCCGGCGGGAGTGGTTCAGGGGAGCAGTTCTTC | CASSDSGGSGSGEQFF
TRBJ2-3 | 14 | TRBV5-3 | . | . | TGTGCCAGCAGTGGGGATAGCGGTGCAGATACGCAGTATTTT | CASSGDSGADTQYF
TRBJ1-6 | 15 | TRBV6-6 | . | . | TGTGCCAGCACTGCCGATCCAGGGTCTTTTTCACCCCTCCACTTT | CASTADPGSFSPLHF
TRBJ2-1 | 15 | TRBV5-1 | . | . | TGCGCCAGCAGCGAGGAACCCAGCTCCTACAATGAGCAGTTCTTC | CASSEEPSSYNEQFF
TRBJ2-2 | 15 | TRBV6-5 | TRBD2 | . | TGTGCCAGCAGGGGGACTAGCGGGGGCACCGGGGAGCTGTTTTTT | CASRGTSGGTGELFF
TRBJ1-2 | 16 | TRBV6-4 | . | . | TGTGCCAGCAGTGATGGTTCGGACAGCACAGTCTATGGCTACACCTTC | CASSDGSDSTVYGYTF
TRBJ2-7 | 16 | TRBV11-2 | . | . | TGTGCCAGCAGCCCACGGAGGGGGTTGGTTGTCTACGAGCAGTACTTC | CASSPRRGLVVYEQYF
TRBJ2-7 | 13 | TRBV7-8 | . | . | TGTGCCAGCAGCTTAGGGTCGGGGTTCGAGCAGTACTTC | CASSLGSGFEQYF
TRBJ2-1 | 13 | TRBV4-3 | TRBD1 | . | TGCGCCAGCAGCCAGATCCGGGACAGGTTTCTGTTCTTC | CASSQIRDRFLFF
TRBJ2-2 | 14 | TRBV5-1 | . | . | TGCGCCAGCAGCTTGGGGCAGACCACCGGGGAGCTGTTTTTT | CASSLGQTTGELFF
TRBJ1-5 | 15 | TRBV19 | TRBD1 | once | TGTGCCAGTAGTTTATTCGGACAGGGCAATCAGCCCCAGCATTTT | CASSLFGQGNQPQHF
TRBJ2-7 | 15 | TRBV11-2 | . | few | TGTGCCAGCAGCTTAGAGCGTGCGACCGCCATGGAGCAGTACTTC | CASSLERATAMEQYF
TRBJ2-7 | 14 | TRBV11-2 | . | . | TGTGCCAGCAGCTTTCGTGGTAGCTTTTACGAGCAGTACTTC | CASSFRGSFYEQYF
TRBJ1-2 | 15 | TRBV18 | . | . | TGTGCCAGCTCACCTCTCACAGGGTTCGACTATGGCTACACCTTC | CASSPLTGFDYGYTF
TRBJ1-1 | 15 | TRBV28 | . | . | TGTGCCAGCAGTGGTCACGGCAGGGGGAACACTGAAGCTTTCTTT | CASSGHGRGNTEAFF
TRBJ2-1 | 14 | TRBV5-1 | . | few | TGCGCCAGCAGCTTGGAACAGCCGGGGAATGAGCAGTTCTTC | CASSLEQPGNEQFF
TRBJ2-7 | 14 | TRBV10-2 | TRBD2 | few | TGCGCCAGCGCCGGGACTAGCGGAAGCTACGAGCAGTACTTC | CASAGTSGSYEQYF
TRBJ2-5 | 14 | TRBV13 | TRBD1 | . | TGTGCCAGCAGCCTGAGACAGGGGGCAGAGACCCAGTACTTC | CASSLRQGAETQYF
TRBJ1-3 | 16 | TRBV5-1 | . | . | TGCGCCAGCAGCTTGGCCGGACTCCTCAGGGGAAACACCATATATTTT | CASSLAGLLRGNTIYF
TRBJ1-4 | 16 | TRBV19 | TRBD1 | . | TGTGCCAGTAGTAGTCCCTACAGGGGAACTAATGAAAAACTGTTTTTT | CASSSPYRGTNEKLFF
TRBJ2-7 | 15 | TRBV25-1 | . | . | TGTGCCAGCAGTGAATATATAGGCAGCATGGGCGAGCAGTACTTC | CASSEYIGSMGEQYF
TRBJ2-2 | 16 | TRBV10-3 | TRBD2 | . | TGTGCCATCAGTGGGGCTAGCGGTACGAACACCGGGGAGCTGTTTTTT | CAISGASGTNTGELFF
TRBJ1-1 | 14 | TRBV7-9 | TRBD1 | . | TGTGCCAGCAGCCATTGGGACAGGGAGACTGAAGCTTTCTTT | CASSHWDRETEAFF
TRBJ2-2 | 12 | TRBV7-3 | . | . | TGTGCCAGCAGCTCAAACACCGGGGAGCTGTTTTTT | CASSSNTGELFF
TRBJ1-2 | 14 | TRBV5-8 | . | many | TGTGCCACCCGACAGGAACTCGCTAACTATGGCTACACCTTC | CATRQELANYGYTF
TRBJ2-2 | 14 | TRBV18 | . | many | TGTGCCAGCTCACCCAGGGGAGACACCGGGGAGCTGTTTTTT | CASSPRGDTGELFF
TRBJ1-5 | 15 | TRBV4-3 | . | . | TGCGCCAGCAGCCAAGATGGGGGAAGAAATCAGCCCCAGCATTTT | CASSQDGGRNQPQHF
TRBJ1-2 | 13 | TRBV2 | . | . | TGTGCCAGCAGTGTCACTGAGGGCTATGGCTACACCTTC | CASSVTEGYGYTF
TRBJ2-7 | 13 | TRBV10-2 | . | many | TGCGCCAGCAGTGAGTCGGGACTGCCCGAGCAGTACTTC | CASSESGLPEQYF
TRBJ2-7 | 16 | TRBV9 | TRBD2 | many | TGTGCCAGCAGCGTAGGGCCTAGCGGGGGATCCTACGAGCAGTACTTC | CASSVGPSGGSYEQYF
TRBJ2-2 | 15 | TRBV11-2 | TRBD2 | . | TGTGCCAGCACTCCGGTAGCGGGAGGTCCCGGGGAGCTGTTTTTT | CASTPVAGGPGELFF
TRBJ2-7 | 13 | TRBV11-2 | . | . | TGTGCCAGCAGCTTAGCTTCGACCGTCGAGCAGTACTTC | CASSLASTVEQYF
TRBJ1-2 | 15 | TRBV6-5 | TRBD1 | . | TGTGCCAGCAGTTACTCGGGACAGGGAAACTATGGCTACACCTTC | CASSYSGQGNYGYTF